Each of the 32 T cell receptor beta chains below was sequenced from the same sample in a study of T-cell reconstitution after alpha-beta-depleted transplantation in children. Using unique molecular identifiers, the investigators prepared the TCRbeta library. TCRdb ran MiXCR on the PCR reads and lists one entry per CDR3 protein. The sample records about 410,000 distinct CDR3 sequences, about 20% being singletons. This specimen was PBMCs from the stem cell graft donor, taken from the stem cell graft. The receptors here all came from a human donor who donated a stem cell graft to a child with acute myeloid leukemia.

The chain carries TRBV11-2 and TRBJ2-7; D is perhaps TRBD1 or TRBD2 (5 bases each). CDR1 is SGHAT, CDR2 FQNNGV, per germline. The CDR3 length is 15 residues. Trimming took 4 bases from V and 3 from J, leaving 16 bases between them. This CDR3 reads CASSSRGTTSYEQYF. CDR3 DNA sequence: TGTGCCAGCAGCTCAAGAGGGACCACTAGCTACGAGCAGTACTTC.

This clonotype appeared many times. The V call is TRBV12-3 or TRBV12-4, the J call TRBJ2-7, with 10 bases aligning to TRBD2. The CDR3 runs 14 residues. V shed 3 bases, J shed 6 bases, and the junction held 5 bases outside the gene matches. The CDR3, as DNA: TGTGCCAGCAGTTTCTCTAGCGGGGGCGCCGAGCAGTACTTC. It codes for CASSFSSGGAEQYF.

This clonotype showed up just a few times. This chain links TRBV12-3 or TRBV12-4 with TRBJ2-7, with TRBD1 matching over 11 bases. J was trimmed by 4 bases and V by 4 bases; bases with no gene match: 9. This CDR3 is built from 16 residues. CDR3 DNA sequence: TGTGCCAGCAGTTCCCTCCCCGGGACAGGGGGATACGAGCAGTACTTC. Protein: CASSSLPGTGGYEQYF.

The chain joins TRBV29-1 to TRBJ2-4; the match to TRBD1 covers 7 bases. This CDR3 region has 16 residues. Germline-derived CDR1 and CDR2 are SQVTM and ANQGSEA. The V and J ends lost 6 bases and 6 bases, in that order; junction bases with no gene match: 17. The CDR3 sequence: CSVENLGQWERNIQYF. CDR3 coding DNA: TGCAGCGTCGAAAACTTGGGACAGTGGGAAAGAAACATTCAGTACTTC.

A few counts support this clonotype. The genes are TRBV6-1 and TRBJ2-6; the match to TRBD1 covers 8 bases. CDR3 length: 17 residues. The germline V gene has CDR1 MNHNS and CDR2 SASEGT. The V gene end was trimmed by 6 bases and the J gene end by 0 bases; junction bases not matched to a gene: 7. The CDR3 bases are TGTGCCAGCAGACGACAGGGGACCGGCTCTGGGGCCAACGTCCTGACTTTC. Residues: CASRRQGTGSGANVLTF.

The chain uses TRBV20-1 and TRBJ2-7; a weak D match, TRBD2 (5 bases). CDR3 length equals 14 residues. Germline CDR1 and CDR2: DFQATT and SNEGSKA (reference sequence). V lost 3 bases, J lost 2 bases, and 14 bases lay in between. DNA for the CDR3: TGCAGTGCTAGCCCTAGCTCCCTAACCTACGAGCAGTACTTC. It codes for CSASPSSLTYEQYF.

The CDR3 DNA sequence: TGTGCCAGCAGCAACGGACGAAAAGGGGGTGGGGAGTCAGGAAACACCGGGGAGCTGTTTTTT. Protein sequence: CASSNGRKGGGESGNTGELFF. V gene TRBV21-1 combines with J gene TRBJ2-2; the table calls TRBD1, which could not be checked here. TRBV21-1 corresponds to a pseudogene. The CDR3 covers 21 residues.

The chain's CDR3 is CSAPNSGREQETQYF. CDR3 nucleotide sequence: TGCAGTGCTCCCAATAGCGGGAGGGAGCAAGAGACCCAGTACTTC. The gene calls are TRBV20-1 and TRBJ2-5; 11 nucleotides match TRBD2. V trimming: 5 bases; J trimming: 2 bases; junction bases outside the gene matches: 7. The CDR3 has 15 residues. Germline V lookup: CDR1 DFQATT, CDR2 SNEGSKA (reference sequence).

This clonotype was seen a handful of times. This chain links TRBV24-1 with TRBJ2-2; 12 nucleotides align to TRBD2. V shed 3 bases, J shed 5 bases, and the junction held 6 bases outside the gene matches. The CDR3 covers 17 residues. Germline V CDR1 and CDR2: KGHDR, SFDVKD. CDR3 coding DNA: TGTGCCACCAGTGATGCTAGCGGGAGGGCCAAGACCGGGGAGCTGTTTTTT. Its protein is CATSDASGRAKTGELFF.

A few counts support this clonotype. The chain has TRBV4-3 and TRBJ2-7; 7 nucleotides align to TRBD2. This CDR3 is built from 18 residues. The ends lost 4 bases at V and 6 bases at J; junction bases unmatched: 21. In germline, CDR1 is LGHNA, CDR2 YSLEER. The CDR3 region is CASSLDMGGVRELTEQYF. Written as DNA, the CDR3 is TGCGCCAGCAGCCTCGATATGGGGGGGGTGCGGGAACTCACCGAGCAGTACTTC.

This clonotype was detected many times. This CDR3 is CSVERGGDFEQYF. As DNA, the CDR3 is TGCAGCGTTGAAAGGGGTGGTGACTTTGAGCAGTACTTC. The rearrangement links TRBV29-1 to TRBJ2-7, with a weak D call TRBD1 (5 bases). The CDR3 is 13 amino acids. Germline V gives CDR1 SQVTM, CDR2 ANQGSEA. Trimming cost V 2 bases and J 7 bases, with 15 bases left between them.

Many counts were recorded for this clonotype. The chain recombines TRBV29-1 with TRBJ2-1, with 11 bases fitting TRBD1. With 3 bases clipped from V and 8 bases from J, the junction kept 6 bases outside the gene matches. CDR3 size: 14 residues. CDR1 is SQVTM and CDR2 is ANQGSEA in the germline V gene. The CDR3 reads CSVDPDRGPDEQFF. The CDR3 nucleotides read TGCAGCGTTGACCCGGACAGGGGGCCAGATGAGCAGTTCTTC.

This clonotype came up many times. The CDR3 coding sequence is TGTGCCAGCAGTCCCGAGGGGAGTTGGGAGACCCAGTACTTC. Protein product: CASSPEGSWETQYF. The chain is built from TRBV7-9 and TRBJ2-5; the D gene could be TRBD1 or TRBD2 (5 bases each). This CDR3 contains 14 residues. Germline values: CDR1 SEHNR, CDR2 FQNEAQ (reference sequence). Between the trimmed V and J ends, which lost 6 bases and 5 bases, there was a span of 16 bases.

This clonotype showed up just a few times. The rearrangement joins TRBV12-3 or TRBV12-4 to TRBJ2-3; TRBD2 might be the D (6 bases). Deletions cut 3 bases from V and 5 bases from J, with 12 bases between. This CDR3 contains 14 residues. The CDR3 protein is CASSFRDSQDTQYF. CDR3 bases: TGTGCCAGCAGTTTTCGGGACTCACAAGATACGCAGTATTTT.

This CDR3 is CASMWVDEQYF. As DNA, the CDR3 is TGTGCCAGCATGTGGGTGGACGAGCAGTACTTC. J is TRBJ2-7 and V is TRBV7-8; D gene unclear. In germline, CDR1 is SGHVS, CDR2 FQNEAQ. V was pared by 7 bases and J by 5 bases, with 9 bases between. The CDR3 covers 11 residues.

This clonotype has more than one count but fewer than ten. This sequence joins TRBV10-3 and TRBJ2-7; perhaps TRBD1 as D (6 bases). Germline V gene sequence: CDR1 ENHRY, CDR2 SYGVKD. The CDR3 contains 15 residues. The V and J ends lost 0 bases and 4 bases respectively, with 13 bases between them. CDR3 DNA sequence: TGTGCCATCAGTGAGTCGAGAGGACAGTTTTACGAGCAGTACTTC. Translating gives CAISESRGQFYEQYF.

In this sample, this clonotype turned up a few times. The chain recombines TRBV10-3 with TRBJ1-5, with 8 bases fitting TRBD1. The CDR3 covers 15 residues. In germline, CDR1 is ENHRY, CDR2 SYGVKD. The ends lost 2 bases at V and 2 bases at J; junction bases unmatched: 2. CDR3 coding DNA: TGTGCCATCAGTGAGCCAGGGGGCCGCAATCAGCCCCAGCATTTT. It codes for CAISEPGGRNQPQHF.

The V and J genes are TRBV5-1 and TRBJ1-1, with 11 positions matching TRBD1. Germline CDR1 reads SGHRS; CDR2 reads YFSETQ. The CDR3 runs to 17 residues. Unmatched junction bases numbered 10, after V lost 2 bases and J lost 4 bases. CDR3 nucleotide sequence: TGCGCCAGCAGCTTACCAGAATCCGGGACAGGGGGCACTGAAGCTTTCTTT. Encoded protein: CASSLPESGTGGTEAFF.

The V and J genes are TRBV20-1 and TRBJ2-1, with 9 bases matching TRBD2. CDR1 is DFQATT and CDR2 is SNEGSKA in the germline V gene (reference sequence). The CDR3 contains 16 residues. After removal of 1 base from V and 7 bases from J, the junction contained 11 bases not matched to a gene. The CDR3, as DNA: TGCAGTGCTAGAGGCCCCACGGCGGGAGGGTGGAATGAGCAGTTCTTC. Translating it yields CSARGPTAGGWNEQFF.

The chain links TRBV5-1 to TRBJ2-7; 9 positions agree with TRBD2. V was pared by 4 bases and J by 3 bases, with 17 bases of the junction left unmatched. This CDR3 contains 18 residues. From germline, CDR1 is SGHRS and CDR2 YFSETQ. The CDR3 spells CASSPAPRSTSGLYEQYF. The DNA for the CDR3 is TGCGCCAGCAGCCCTGCCCCCCGCTCGACTAGCGGACTCTACGAGCAGTACTTC.

This sequence joins TRBV5-1 and TRBJ2-5; 8 positions agree with TRBD1. This CDR3 is 16 amino acids long. V was pared by 0 bases and J by 2 bases, with 6 bases of the junction left unmatched. CDR1 is SGHRS and CDR2 is YFSETQ in the germline V gene. The CDR3 bases are TGCGCCAGCAGCTTGGGGACAGGGACAGCGCAAGAGACCCAGTACTTC. Its protein product is CASSLGTGTAQETQYF.

Many counts were recorded for this clonotype. CDR3 sequence (DNA): TGCAGTGCTAGAGATTTTGGGAGGGAGAACACCTACGAGCAGTACTTC. The encoded protein is CSARDFGRENTYEQYF. J is TRBJ2-7 and V is TRBV20-1; 7 nucleotides match TRBD2. The CDR3 is 16 residues long. J gave up 2 bases and V 0 bases, and 10 bases lay outside the gene matches. Germline CDR1 is DFQATT and CDR2 is SNEGSKA (reference sequence).

The chain links TRBV7-8 to TRBJ2-7; D gene uncertain. Germline V gene sequence: CDR1 SGHVS, CDR2 FQNEAQ. CDR3 length: 12 amino acids. V lost 5 bases and J lost 3, with 8 bases in between. This CDR3 reads CASSITYYEQYF. The CDR3 nucleotides are TGTGCCAGCAGCATAACATACTACGAGCAGTACTTC.

The V gene is TRBV7-2, the J gene TRBJ1-6, with D possibly matching TRBD1 (5 bases). This CDR3 region has 16 residues. With 1 base removed from V and 7 bases from J, the gap between germline ends came to 14 bases. The germline V gene has CDR1 SGHTA and CDR2 FQGNSA. CDR3 nucleotides: TGTGCCAGCAGCTTAGGGGAGCAGGGTGCCAATTCACCCCTCCACTTT. Its protein product is CASSLGEQGANSPLHF.

The J gene is TRBJ1-2, the V gene TRBV12-3 or TRBV12-4; TRBD1 agrees at 9 bases. J gave up 1 base and V 10 bases, and 10 bases lay outside the gene matches. CDR3 size: 15 residues. The CDR3 sequence is CATRQRGQGNYGYTF. CDR3 in DNA: TGTGCCACCAGACAGAGGGGACAGGGTAACTATGGCTACACCTTC.

This chain links TRBV25-1 with TRBJ1-5; 8 nucleotides line up with TRBD1. This CDR3 has 16 residues. CDR1 MGHDK and CDR2 SYGVNS come from the germline V gene. The V and J ends lost 0 bases and 4 bases, in that order; junction bases with no gene match: 5. The chain's CDR3 is CASSEYDRGSNQPQHF. DNA of the CDR3: TGTGCCAGCAGTGAATATGACAGGGGAAGTAATCAGCCCCAGCATTTT.

This sequence joins TRBV4-1 and TRBJ2-7, with 8 bases lining up with TRBD2. The CDR3 covers 15 residues. Germline V gene lookup returns CDR1 MGHRA and CDR2 YSYEKL. V shed 2 bases, J shed 4 bases, and the junction held 7 bases outside the gene matches. CDR3 loop: CASSQYPGGGYEQYF. In DNA form, the CDR3 reads TGCGCCAGCAGCCAATATCCGGGAGGGGGTTACGAGCAGTACTTC.

Many counts were recorded for this clonotype. The J gene is TRBJ2-1, the V gene TRBV27; 13 positions match TRBD2. With 4 bases clipped from V and 0 bases from J, the junction kept 6 bases outside the gene matches. From germline, CDR1 is MNHEY and CDR2 SMNVEV (reference sequence). This CDR3 spans 18 amino acids. DNA for the CDR3: TGTGCCAGCAGTTCCTCAAGACTAGCGGGAGGCTCCTACAATGAGCAGTTCTTC. Translating it yields CASSSSRLAGGSYNEQFF.

CDR3 loop: CASILKTVTDTQYF. CDR3 nucleotides: TGTGCCAGCATCCTCAAGACAGTCACAGATACGCAGTATTTT. The chain carries TRBV7-2 and TRBJ2-3, with D possibly TRBD1 on 5 matching bases. V shed 7 bases and J shed 2 bases, with 13 bases lying between them. Looked up from germline, CDR1 is SGHTA and CDR2 is FQGNSA. This CDR3 has 14 residues.

The chain employs TRBV11-2 and TRBJ2-1; D unresolved. This CDR3 is built from 15 residues. Germline CDR1 SGHAT, CDR2 FQNNGV. V lost 7 bases, J lost 4 bases, and 17 bases lay in between. CDR3 DNA: TGTGCCAGCACCTTTCAGAATAAAGAATACAATGAGCAGTTCTTC. Protein sequence: CASTFQNKEYNEQFF.

This clonotype appeared many times. The CDR3 DNA sequence: TGCAGCGTTGTGGAGGGTATGGAGAGAAACACCATATATTTT. Protein: CSVVEGMERNTIYF. The chain uses TRBV29-1 and TRBJ1-3, with no clear D. Germline V gene data show CDR1 as SQVTM and CDR2 as ANQGSEA. The CDR3 length is 14 residues. The V end lost 4 bases, the J end lost 5 bases, and 15 bases lay between the germline ends.

There are many counts of this clonotype. The chain employs TRBV29-1 and TRBJ2-1; no definite D call. This CDR3 region has 14 residues. The V gene lost 1 base and the J gene lost 0 bases, with 7 bases spanning the gap. CDR1 is SQVTM, CDR2 ANQGSEA, per germline. The CDR3 reads CSVEGRVSYNEQFF. DNA for the CDR3: TGCAGCGTTGAAGGCCGGGTCTCCTACAATGAGCAGTTCTTC.